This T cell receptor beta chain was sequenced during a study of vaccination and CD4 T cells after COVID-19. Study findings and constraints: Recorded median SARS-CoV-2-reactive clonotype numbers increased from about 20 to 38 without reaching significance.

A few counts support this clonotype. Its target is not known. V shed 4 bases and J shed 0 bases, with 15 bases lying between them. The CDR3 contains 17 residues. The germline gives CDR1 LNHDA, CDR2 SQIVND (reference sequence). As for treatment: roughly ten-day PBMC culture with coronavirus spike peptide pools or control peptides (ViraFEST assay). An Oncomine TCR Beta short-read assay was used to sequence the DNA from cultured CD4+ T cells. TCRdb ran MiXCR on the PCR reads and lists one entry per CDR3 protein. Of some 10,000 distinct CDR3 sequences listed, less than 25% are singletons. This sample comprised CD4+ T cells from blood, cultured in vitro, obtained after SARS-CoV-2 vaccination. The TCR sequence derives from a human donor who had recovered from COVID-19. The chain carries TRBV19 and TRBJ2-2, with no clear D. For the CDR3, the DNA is TGTGCCAGTAGTAGGAGACTGCTCGTCGCGAACACCGGGGAGCTGTTTTTT. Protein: CASSRRLLVANTGELFF.